Given below is one T cell receptor (beta chain) in context. Original methodology: Counts of nucleated cells, estimated from reference gene primer amplification, were obtained. The method was immunoSEQ multiplex PCR; TCRdb's version includes in-frame clones alone and lacks a portion of them. V, J and clone size were drawn from that table, and D and trimming were deduced from the DNA. This sample yields around 200,000 clones, of which around 86% are seen a single time; approximately 6% belongs to the top ten. The data were obtained in a study of blood T cell repertoires in COVID-19. Study-wide context: The origin of the acute and convalescent COVID-19 samples was the United States, Italy and Spain. Nucleic acid was either cDNA or gDNA, and it came from T cells, B-cell-depleted T cells, or PBMCs.

The source material was peripheral blood. The origin of this receptor is an older man with acute or convalescent COVID-19.

The CDR3 protein is CASSLQDEKLFF. DNA of the CDR3: TGTGCCAGCAGCTTACAGGATGAAAAACTGTTTTTT. The rearrangement joins TRBV11-2 to TRBJ1-4, with D uncertain. The germline V gene encodes CDR1 SGHAT and CDR2 FQNNGV. CDR3 length: 12 amino acids. Trimming took 2 bases from V and 6 from J, leaving 4 bases between them.